The 16 T cell receptor beta chains below all came from one sample that was sequenced in a study of read filtering for tumor transcriptome and immune sequencing. This library used approximately 390 ng RNA and molecular barcoded adaptors spanning alpha/delta and beta/gamma chains. TCRdb independently ran MiXCR on the reads; one entry per CDR3 protein. Of approximately 60,000 distinct CDR3 sequences in the sample, under 25% were seen once. Sequenced input: a population of CD138-negative cells sorted from bone marrow. The receptors here all came from a donor at least 40 years old with multiple myeloma.

Ten or more counts support this clonotype. The chain recombines TRBV7-2 with TRBJ2-5; TRBD1 is a possible D gene (5 bases). Trimming removed 1 base from V and 4 bases from J, with 13 bases in between. The CDR3 loop spans 15 amino acids. CDR1 and CDR2 (germline): SGHTA, FQGNSA. The CDR3 spells CASSLGWTIVETQYF. In DNA form, the CDR3 reads TGTGCCAGCAGCTTAGGATGGACAATCGTAGAGACCCAGTACTTC.

Ten or more counts support this clonotype. The rearrangement links TRBV18 to TRBJ2-1, with 7 bases matching TRBD1. Looked up from germline, CDR1 is KGHSH and CDR2 is LQKENI. V lost 6 bases to trimming and J lost 3 bases; unmatched junction nucleotides: 8. This CDR3 contains 15 residues. The CDR3 reads CASSPRTGHYNEQFF. The CDR3 DNA follows: TGTGCCAGCTCGCCGCGGACAGGACACTACAATGAGCAGTTCTTC.

The gene calls are TRBV5-5 and TRBJ1-2; D perhaps matches TRBD1 (5 bases). The CDR3 totals 13 residues. The V and J ends lost 3 bases and 8 bases respectively, with 14 bases between them. Germline lookup yields CDR1 SGHKS and CDR2 YYEKEE (reference sequence). The CDR3 loop is CASSSARDEGYTF. CDR3 in DNA: TGTGCCAGCAGCTCGGCCAGGGATGAAGGCTACACCTTC.

This clonotype has at least ten counts. The rearrangement joins TRBV20-1 to TRBJ2-3, with 12 bases fitting TRBD2. Germline values: CDR1 DFQATT, CDR2 SNEGSKA (reference sequence). The length of the CDR3 is 16 residues. V shed 6 bases and J 0 bases; nucleotides not matched to a gene: 7. The DNA for the CDR3 is TGCAGTGCGAAGACCGGGACTAGCGGGAGCACAGATACGCAGTATTTT. Amino acid sequence: CSAKTGTSGSTDTQYF.

This clonotype occurred many times. The chain recombines TRBV28 with TRBJ2-7; D is perhaps TRBD2 (6 bases). Germline lookup yields CDR1 MDHEN and CDR2 SYDVKM. The CDR3 length is 13 residues. V was clipped by 6 bases and J by 7 bases, with 16 bases between them. CDR3: CASRGRGVREQYF. The CDR3, as DNA: TGTGCCAGCAGGGGCCGCGGGGTGCGGGAGCAGTACTTC.

This clonotype was found many times. This chain uses TRBV5-4 with TRBJ2-7; 10 bases are a match to TRBD2. The germline V gene has CDR1 SGHNT and CDR2 YYREEE (reference sequence). The J segment lost 5 bases and the V segment lost 4 bases, leaving 9 bases of the junction unmatched. CDR3 length: 15 amino acids. The CDR3 region is CASSPASGGRNEQYF. CDR3 nucleotides: TGTGCCAGCAGCCCGGCTAGCGGGGGAAGAAACGAGCAGTACTTC.

This clonotype occurred many times. The V call is TRBV11-3, the J call TRBJ1-1, with TRBD1 as a possible D gene (5 bases). The CDR3 runs 16 residues. Per germline, CDR1 SGHNT and CDR2 YENEEA. The V end was cut by 0 bases, the J end by 6 bases, with 17 bases between. CDR3 amino acids: CASSLDLQAKVSEAFF. The DNA of the CDR3 is TGTGCCAGCAGCTTAGATCTACAGGCCAAGGTCTCTGAAGCTTTCTTT.

This clonotype was seen only a few times. The V and J genes are TRBV7-3 and TRBJ2-2; TRBD2 matches 11 bases. Germline V gene sequence: CDR1 SGHTA, CDR2 FQGTGA. The CDR3 has 16 amino acids. V trimming: 1 base; J trimming: 4 bases; junction bases outside the gene matches: 2. The CDR3 nucleotides are TGTGCCAGCAGCTTAATAGCGGGAGGGTGCACCGGGGAGCTGTTTTTT. It is translated as CASSLIAGGCTGELFF.

This clonotype has ten or more counts. This chain uses TRBV15 with TRBJ2-4; TRBD1 might be the D (6 bases). With 1 base removed from V and 3 bases from J, the gap between germline ends came to 10 bases. This CDR3 is built from 15 residues. Germline V lookup: CDR1 LNHNV, CDR2 YYDKDF (reference sequence). The CDR3 loop reads CATSRAETGKNIQYF. CDR3 in DNA: TGTGCCACCAGCAGAGCGGAGACAGGCAAAAACATTCAGTACTTC.

This chain joins TRBV11-2 and TRBJ2-7; D ambiguous. Germline CDR1 SGHAT, CDR2 FQNNGV. V was shortened by 7 bases and J by 2 bases, with 6 bases between the two germline ends. The CDR3 consists of 11 residues. This CDR3 is CASNTTYEQYF. CDR3 bases: TGTGCCAGCAACACCACCTACGAGCAGTACTTC.

The chain uses TRBV27 and TRBJ1-1; tentatively, D is TRBD1 (5 bases). The CDR3 contains 14 residues. Trimming cost V 6 bases and J 8 bases, with 19 bases left between them. Per the germline V gene, CDR1 is MNHEY and CDR2 is SMNVEV (reference sequence). CDR3 protein: CASSPLTRQREAFF. As DNA, the CDR3 is TGTGCCAGCAGCCCACTTACGAGACAGAGAGAAGCTTTCTTT.

This clonotype was picked up many times. The V and J genes are TRBV7-9 and TRBJ2-5; D not certain. Germline V gives CDR1 SEHNR, CDR2 FQNEAQ (reference sequence). The V end lost 5 bases, the J end lost 2 bases, and 9 bases lay between the germline ends. The CDR3 is made up of 13 amino acids. CDR3 sequence reads: CASSRTVQETQYF. CDR3 nucleotides: TGTGCCAGCAGCCGTACAGTACAAGAGACCCAGTACTTC.

In regard to this clonotype: A read error is possible here, since a much larger clone lies one base away. V is TRBV7-8 and J is TRBJ2-6; D may be TRBD1 or TRBD2 (5 bases each). This CDR3 spans 16 amino acids. Germline CDR1 is SGHVS and CDR2 is FQNEAQ. For the CDR3, the DNA is TGTGCCAGCACCTGGGACGGCAACTCTGGGGCCTACGTCCTGACTTTC. This codes for CASTWDGNSGAYVLTF.

In this sample, this clonotype turned up many times. V gene TRBV18 combines with J gene TRBJ1-5; D gene ambiguous. CDR3 size: 14 residues. V was pared by 4 bases and J by 5 bases, with 12 bases between. CDR1 KGHSH and CDR2 LQKENI come from the germline V gene. CDR3 region: CASSLGGGYQPQHF. In DNA form, the CDR3 reads TGTGCCAGCTCACTCGGAGGCGGCTATCAGCCCCAGCATTTT.

The chain has TRBV2 and TRBJ2-7; 15 bases map to TRBD2. Germline loops: CDR1 SNHLY, CDR2 FYNNEI. This CDR3 spans 15 amino acids. Trimming removed 8 bases from V and 7 bases from J; junction bases left unmatched: 9. The CDR3 protein is CASGGTSGGSPEQYF. The CDR3 nucleotides are TGTGCCAGCGGGGGGACTAGCGGGGGGTCCCCGGAGCAGTACTTC.

This clonotype appeared a few times. The chain couples TRBV28 to TRBJ1-5; D gene uncertain. From germline, CDR1 is MDHEN and CDR2 SYDVKM. The CDR3 totals 13 residues. Deletions cut 3 bases from V and 4 bases from J, with 7 bases between. In DNA, the CDR3 is TGTGCCAGCAGTTTCTCCAAGAATCAGCCCCAGCATTTT. This gives the protein CASSFSKNQPQHF.